This T cell receptor beta chain was identified during a study of blood T cell repertoires in COVID-19. The germline V gene has CDR1 LGHNT and CDR2 FRNRAP. Trimming shortened V by 4 bases and J by 5 bases, and 9 bases separated the two germline ends. CDR3 length: 12 residues. Produced via immunoSEQ multiplex PCR; TCRdb's table is partial and in-frame only. In the table there are approximately 77,000 clones, 85% to 90% of which are singletons. This clonotype was sampled from a man aged 50-59 years with active COVID-19. This sequence joins TRBV12-5 and TRBJ2-7, with a possible D match to TRBD2 (5 bases). Sequencing was performed on peripheral blood. CDR3 sequence: CASGSSGNEQYF. The CDR3 nucleotides read TGTGCTAGTGGTTCCTCCGGGAACGAGCAGTACTTC.